The 16 T cell receptor beta chains presented below share a single source sample, sequenced in a study of T cells after yellow fever vaccination. From the 5' RACE reads, TCRdb called clonotypes with MiXCR, one entry per CDR3 protein. This table holds hundreds of thousands of distinct CDR3 sequences, around 3.9% found once. The source material was PBMCs, sampled on the day of the yellow fever booster vaccination. The receptor set was obtained from a man younger than 30 who received the YFV17D yellow fever vaccine.

This clonotype was seen only a few times. This chain uses TRBV19 with TRBJ1-5; no clear D gene. This CDR3 spans 14 amino acids. Trimming left V 4 bases short and J 6 bases short, with 13 bases between. CDR1 is LNHDA, CDR2 SQIVND, per germline (reference sequence). CDR3: CASSTGPGRQPQHF. CDR3 nucleotide sequence: TGTGCCAGTAGTACGGGCCCGGGTCGTCAGCCCCAGCATTTT.

This clonotype was seen ten or more times. The chain links TRBV6-4 to TRBJ2-5; 11 bases fit TRBD2. Trimming at V came to 6 bases and at J to 3 bases, leaving 6 bases not matched to a gene. The V gene's germline CDR1 is MRHNA and CDR2 SNTAGT. The CDR3 extends over 15 amino acids. This CDR3 reads CASSLTSGGKETQYF. The CDR3 bases are TGTGCCAGCAGCCTAACTAGCGGGGGAAAAGAGACCCAGTACTTC.

This clonotype has a handful of counts. V and J are TRBV5-1 and TRBJ1-2, with D possibly being TRBD1 (6 bases). Germline CDR1 reads SGHRS; CDR2 reads YFSETQ. V was pared by 0 bases and J by 0 bases, with 12 bases between. CDR3 size: 16 residues. In DNA form, the CDR3 reads TGCGCCAGCAGCTTGGTCGGACAGATGGCTAACTATGGCTACACCTTC. This gives the protein CASSLVGQMANYGYTF. Using reference TRBV5-1 and TRBJ1-2 for the parts outside the CDR3, the full variable domain is KAGVTQTPRYLIKTRGQQVTLSCSPISGHRSVSWYQQTPGQGLQFLFEYFSETQRNKGNFPGRFSGRQFSNSRSEMNVSTLELGDSALYLCASSLVGQMANYGYTFGSGTRLTVV.

In its sample, this clonotype was seen many times. The chain couples TRBV7-2 to TRBJ2-1; tentative D call: TRBD1 (5 bases). The V end lost 0 bases, the J end lost 9 bases, and 9 bases lay between the germline ends. Germline CDR1 and CDR2: SGHTA and FQGNSA. The CDR3 has 13 amino acids. In nucleotides, the CDR3 is TGTGCCAGCAGCTTAGCTAGTCAGGGTGAGCAGTTCTTC. Protein sequence: CASSLASQGEQFF.

There are many counts of this clonotype. V is TRBV12-3 or TRBV12-4 and J is TRBJ2-2; the D gene is possibly TRBD1 (6 bases). V shed 6 bases and J shed 1 base, with 12 bases lying between them. This CDR3 is 15 amino acids long. This CDR3 is CASRAGELNTGELFF. The CDR3 DNA reads as TGTGCCAGCAGGGCAGGGGAATTGAACACCGGGGAGCTGTTTTTT.

In its sample, this clonotype was seen a few times. The rearrangement joins TRBV6-5 to TRBJ2-5; tentative D call: TRBD2 (6 bases). Trimming stripped 8 bases from V and 0 bases from J, with 16 bases between. The CDR3 extends over 15 amino acids. The germline V gene encodes CDR1 MNHEY and CDR2 SVGAGI. CDR3: CASGHGRRYQETQYF. The CDR3 DNA reads as TGTGCCAGCGGACACGGGAGAAGGTACCAAGAGACCCAGTACTTC.

This clonotype was seen ten or more times. The J gene is TRBJ2-4, the V gene TRBV5-1; no definite D call. This CDR3 is built from 13 residues. CDR1 and CDR2 (germline): SGHRS, YFSETQ. The V and J ends lost 0 bases and 16 bases respectively, with 17 bases between them. CDR3 in DNA: TGCGCCAGCAGCTTGGCAGGATGGTCGTCGGTATACTTC. Translating it yields CASSLAGWSSVYF. The full variable domain, in which reference TRBV5-1 and TRBJ2-4 provide the parts outside the CDR3, is KAGVTQTPRYLIKTRGQQVTLSCSPISGHRSVSWYQQTPGQGLQFLFEYFSETQRNKGNFPGRFSGRQFSNSRSEMNVSTLELGDSALYLCASSLAGWSSVYFGAGTRLSVL.

This clonotype was observed many times. The gene calls are TRBV6-2 or TRBV6-3 and TRBJ2-2; TRBD1 aligns across 12 bases. CDR3 length: 17 amino acids. Germline assignment: CDR1 MNHEY and CDR2 SVGEGT. Losses at the gene ends were 7 bases for V and 5 bases for J; bases not matched to a gene: 11. The chain's CDR3 is CASKARDRGRGTGELFF. The CDR3 DNA is TGTGCCAGCAAAGCCAGGGACAGGGGGCGCGGTACCGGGGAGCTGTTTTTT.

This clonotype was seen many times. The rearrangement links TRBV27 to TRBJ2-5; D unclear. The germline V and J ends were trimmed by 2 bases and 1 base, with 11 bases remaining between them. Germline V gives CDR1 MNHEY, CDR2 SMNVEV (reference sequence). This CDR3 is built from 15 residues. The CDR3 DNA is TGTGCCAGCAGTTTAATCCCCGGACGCCAAGAGACCCAGTACTTC. Protein sequence: CASSLIPGRQETQYF.

This clonotype was seen ten or more times. This rearrangement joins TRBV9 to TRBJ2-6; 7 bases are a match to TRBD2. CDR1 is SGDLS and CDR2 is YYNGEE in the germline V gene. This CDR3 comprises 16 residues. The junction had 3 bases not matched to a gene; V was cut back by 0 bases and J by 3 bases. The CDR3, as DNA: TGTGCCAGCAGCGTAGTTGCTAGCGGTGGGGCCAACGTCCTGACTTTC. This translates into CASSVVASGGANVLTF.

This clonotype was seen ten or more times. The chain links TRBV7-2 to TRBJ2-1, with D perhaps TRBD1 (6 bases). Germline CDR1 SGHTA, CDR2 FQGNSA. The CDR3 consists of 17 residues. Trimming removed 6 bases from V and 0 bases from J, with 18 bases in between. The CDR3 reads CASRDPPNRVSYNEQFF. CDR3 coding DNA: TGTGCCAGCAGGGATCCCCCGAACAGGGTCTCCTACAATGAGCAGTTCTTC.

This clonotype was seen only a few times. This chain joins TRBV6-4 and TRBJ1-2; D unresolved. V was pared by 0 bases and J by 8 bases, with 10 bases between. Per germline, CDR1 MRHNA and CDR2 SNTAGT. CDR3 length: 13 amino acids. In DNA form, the CDR3 reads TGTGCCAGCAGTGACTCGAACGGCGGCGGCTACACCTTC. Translated, it gives CASSDSNGGGYTF.

The table lists this clonotype with many counts. CDR3 protein: CASSWSEDEQFF. The CDR3 DNA sequence: TGTGCCAGCAGCTGGTCCGAGGATGAGCAGTTCTTC. V usage is TRBV11-2 and J usage is TRBJ2-1, with D hard to call. In germline, CDR1 is SGHAT, CDR2 FQNNGV. The CDR3 spans 12 residues. The V and J ends lost 4 bases and 8 bases respectively, with 9 bases between them.

There are a few counts of this clonotype. J is TRBJ2-5 and V is TRBV2, with D maybe TRBD1 (6 bases). CDR3 length: 14 residues. V lost 5 bases, J lost 4 bases, and 14 bases lay in between. Germline-derived CDR1 and CDR2 are SNHLY and FYNNEI. The CDR3 sequence is CASSINRAGETQYF. The CDR3 bases are TGTGCCAGCAGTATCAACAGGGCTGGAGAGACCCAGTACTTC. Full variable domain (outside the CDR3, taken from reference TRBV2 and TRBJ2-5): EPEVTQTPSHQVTQMGQEVILRCVPISNHLYFYWYRQILGQKVEFLVSFYNNEISEKSEIFDDQFSVERPDGSNFTLKIRSTKLEDSAMYFCASSINRAGETQYFGPGTRLLVL.

This clonotype appeared many times. The chain links TRBV7-9 to TRBJ2-2, with D perhaps matching TRBD2 (5 bases). The germline V gene has CDR1 SEHNR and CDR2 FQNEAQ (reference sequence). Trimming took 2 bases from V and 6 from J, leaving 16 bases between them. There are 16 residues in the CDR3. As DNA, the CDR3 is TGTGCCAGCAGCTTATTTGGCCTAAGAGGGTCCGGGGAGCTGTTTTTT. Protein product: CASSLFGLRGSGELFF.

The chain links TRBV4-2 to TRBJ2-3; D is unresolved. Trimming cost V 0 bases and J 2 bases, with 9 bases left between them. Germline values: CDR1 LGHNA, CDR2 YNFKEQ. The CDR3 is 15 residues long. Here the CDR3 DNA reads TGTGCCAGCAGCCAAGAAGGGCAGGACACAGATACGCAGTATTTT. Its protein is CASSQEGQDTDTQYF.